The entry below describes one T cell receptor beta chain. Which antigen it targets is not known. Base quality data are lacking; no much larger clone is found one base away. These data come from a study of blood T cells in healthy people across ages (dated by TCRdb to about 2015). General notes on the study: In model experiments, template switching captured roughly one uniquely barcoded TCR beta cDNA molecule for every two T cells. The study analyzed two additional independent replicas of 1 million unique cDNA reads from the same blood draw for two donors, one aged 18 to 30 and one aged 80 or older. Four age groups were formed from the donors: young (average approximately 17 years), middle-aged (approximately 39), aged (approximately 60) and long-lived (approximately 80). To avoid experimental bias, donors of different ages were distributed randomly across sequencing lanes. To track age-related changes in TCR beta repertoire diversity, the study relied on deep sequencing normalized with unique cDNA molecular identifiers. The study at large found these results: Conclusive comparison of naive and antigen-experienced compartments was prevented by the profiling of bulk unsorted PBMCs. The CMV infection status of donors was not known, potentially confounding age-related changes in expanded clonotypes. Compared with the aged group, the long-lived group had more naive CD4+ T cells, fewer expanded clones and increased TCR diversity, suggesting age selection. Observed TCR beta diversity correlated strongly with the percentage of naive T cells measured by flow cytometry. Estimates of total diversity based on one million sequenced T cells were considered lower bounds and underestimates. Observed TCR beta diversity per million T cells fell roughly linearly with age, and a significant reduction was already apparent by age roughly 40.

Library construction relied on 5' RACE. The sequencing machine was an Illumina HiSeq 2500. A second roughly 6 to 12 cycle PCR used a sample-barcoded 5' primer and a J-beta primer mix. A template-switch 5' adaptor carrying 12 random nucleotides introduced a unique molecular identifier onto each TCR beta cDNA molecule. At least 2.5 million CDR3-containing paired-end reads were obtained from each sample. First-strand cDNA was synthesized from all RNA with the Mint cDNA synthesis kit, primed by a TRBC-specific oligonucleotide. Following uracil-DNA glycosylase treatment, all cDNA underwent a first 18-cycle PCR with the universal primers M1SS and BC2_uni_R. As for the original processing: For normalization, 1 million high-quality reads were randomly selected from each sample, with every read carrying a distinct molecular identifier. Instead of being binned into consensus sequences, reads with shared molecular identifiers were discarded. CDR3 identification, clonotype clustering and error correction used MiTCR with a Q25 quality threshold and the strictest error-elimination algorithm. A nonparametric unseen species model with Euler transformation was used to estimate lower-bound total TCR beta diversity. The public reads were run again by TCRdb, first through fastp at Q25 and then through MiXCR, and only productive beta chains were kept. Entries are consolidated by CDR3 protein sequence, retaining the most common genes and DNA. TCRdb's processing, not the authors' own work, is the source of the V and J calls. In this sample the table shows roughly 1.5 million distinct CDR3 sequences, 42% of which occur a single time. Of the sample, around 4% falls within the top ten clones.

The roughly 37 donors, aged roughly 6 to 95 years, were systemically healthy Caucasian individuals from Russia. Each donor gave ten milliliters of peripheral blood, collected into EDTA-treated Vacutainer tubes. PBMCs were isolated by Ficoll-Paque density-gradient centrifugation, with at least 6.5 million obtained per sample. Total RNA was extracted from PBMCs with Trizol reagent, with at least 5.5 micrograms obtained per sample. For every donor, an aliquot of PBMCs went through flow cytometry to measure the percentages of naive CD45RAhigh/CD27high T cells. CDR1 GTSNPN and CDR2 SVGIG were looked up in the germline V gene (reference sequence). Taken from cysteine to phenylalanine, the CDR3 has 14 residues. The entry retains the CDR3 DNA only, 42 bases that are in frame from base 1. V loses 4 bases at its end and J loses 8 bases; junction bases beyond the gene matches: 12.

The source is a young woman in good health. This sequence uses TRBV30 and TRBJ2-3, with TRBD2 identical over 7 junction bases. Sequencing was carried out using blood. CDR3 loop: CAWTAGRGSGTQYF. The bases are TGTGCCTGGACCGCGGGGCGGGGGTCAGGTACGCAGTATTTT. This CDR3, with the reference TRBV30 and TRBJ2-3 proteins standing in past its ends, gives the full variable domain SQTIHQWPATLVQPVGSPLSLECTVEGTSNPNLYWYRQAAGRGLQLLFYSVGIGQISSEVPQNLSASRPQDRQFILSSKKLLLSDSGFYLCAWTAGRGSGTQYFGPGTRLTVL.